A selection of T cell receptor beta chains follows, all from one sample in a study of blood T cell repertoires in COVID-19. Sequenced by immunoSEQ multiplex PCR; TCRdb stores in-frame clones only, minus some. The sample carries 95,000 to 150,000 clones, around 77% recorded once. Sequencing was done on a sample of peripheral blood. Every receptor here comes from a man aged 60-69 years with active or convalescent COVID-19. The CDR3 runs from the conserved cysteine through the conserved F or W. Each record gives: D gene, clone size, J gene, V gene, CDR3 length, CDR3 DNA, CDR3 protein. A D gene is named only where the DNA matches it firmly. Clone size is given for some rows only: seen once, a few or many times, or a class if the clone is expanded.

NA NA TRBJ2-3 TRBV28 16 TGTGCCAGCAGTTTATGGGCAGGTTCTAGCACAGATACGCAGTATTTT CASSLWAGSSTDTQYF
TRBD2 NA TRBJ2-3 TRBV29-1 13 TGCAGCGTCGACGGGGGGAAAACAGATACGCAGTATTTT CSVDGGKTDTQYF
TRBD1 NA TRBJ2-3 TRBV14 14 TGTGCCAGCAGCCCCTCCTGGGGACAGATCTCACAGTATTTT CASSPSWGQISQYF
TRBD1 many TRBJ1-2 TRBV4-1 16 TGCGCCAGCAGCCAATTCGCGACAGGGGGTTCGTATGGCTACACCTTC CASSQFATGGSYGYTF
NA NA TRBJ1-1 TRBV4-3 17 TGCGCCAGCAGCCAAGAGGCTCGGGGTTTGGGGAACACTGAAGCTTTCTTT CASSQEARGLGNTEAFF
TRBD1 NA TRBJ2-7 TRBV28 16 TGTGCCAGCAGTCTCCCCCCGGGACAGGGTTTCCACGAGCAGTACTTC CASSLPPGQGFHEQYF
NA many TRBJ2-2 TRBV19 12 TGTGCCAGTAGTGTATACACCGGGGAGCTGTTTTTT CASSVYTGELFF
NA once TRBJ1-1 TRBV2 13 TGTGCCAGCAGTGAAATGGCAAACACTGAAGCTTTCTTT CASSEMANTEAFF
TRBD1 NA TRBJ1-1 TRBV5-1 13 TGCGCCAGCACCCCGGACAGGGTAGATCGAGCTTTCTTT CASTPDRVDRAFF
NA once TRBJ2-5 TRBV6-5 14 TGTGCCAGCAGCCTCTTTGCATTGGCGGGGAATAAGTACTTC CASSLFALAGNKYF
NA NA TRBJ1-4 TRBV5-4 15 TGTGCCAGCAGCTTGGTGGGCAGAACAGATGAAAAACTGTTTTTT CASSLVGRTDEKLFF
TRBD1 NA TRBJ1-6 TRBV7-3 15 TGTGCCAGCAGCTTGGCAGGGGGTATGGATTCACCCCTCCACTTT CASSLAGGMDSPLHF
TRBD2 NA TRBJ2-1 TRBV28 15 TGTGCCAGCAGTCCTAGCGGGAGCTCCTACAATGAGCAGTTCTTC CASSPSGSSYNEQFF
NA NA TRBJ2-1 TRBV4-2 18 TGTGCCAGCAGCCAAGATGGTGTAGGACTAAGCTCCTACAATGAGCAGTTCTTC CASSQDGVGLSSYNEQFF
NA NA TRBJ2-3 TRBV5-1 13 TGCGCCAGCAGCTTGGCGGGAACAGATACGCAGTATTTT CASSLAGTDTQYF
TRBD2 NA TRBJ2-1 TRBV5-1 16 TGCGCCAGCAGCTACCCTAGCGGGAAGAAACACAATGAGCAGTTCTTC CASSYPSGKKHNEQFF
NA NA TRBJ2-2 TRBV6-5 14 TGTGCCAGCGGCGGCCATTCGGACACCGGGGAGCTGTTTTTT CASGGHSDTGELFF
TRBD2 NA TRBJ2-3 TRBV7-2 15 TGTGCCAGCAGCTTAGTGGCGGGAGGGTCAGATACGCAGTATTTT CASSLVAGGSDTQYF
NA NA TRBJ2-3 TRBV9 14 TGTGCCAGCAGCGCACAGGGTAGCACAGATACGCAGTATTTT CASSAQGSTDTQYF
NA NA TRBJ1-2 TRBV14 13 TGTGCCAGCAGCCAAACCACAGGGTCGACCTACACCTTC CASSQTTGSTYTF
TRBD1 once TRBJ2-5 TRBV5-6 13 TGTGCCAGCAGCCGGGACAGACAAGAGACCCAGTACTTC CASSRDRQETQYF
TRBD1 NA TRBJ1-4 TRBV18 18 TGTGCCAGCTCGCCAGAACTTCCCGACAGGGTATCTAATGAAAAACTGTTTTTT CASSPELPDRVSNEKLFF
NA NA TRBJ2-5 TRBV20-1 14 TGCAGTGCTAGTTTTGAACAGGGGGGGGAGACCCAGTACTTC CSASFEQGGETQYF
TRBD2 NA TRBJ2-3 TRBV6-5 15 TGTGCCAGCAGCCGACTAGCGAGTAGCACAGATACGCAGTATTTT CASSRLASSTDTQYF
NA NA TRBJ1-1 TRBV27 12 TGTGCCAGTTGGATGGAGTACACTGAAGCTTTCTTT CASWMEYTEAFF
TRBD1 once TRBJ2-7 TRBV6-5 14 TGTGCCAGCAGGGTGGGACAGGGGATATACGAGCAGTACTTC CASRVGQGIYEQYF
TRBD1 few TRBJ2-7 TRBV11-2 15 TGTGCCAGCAGCACCCCCGGGACAGGGGAGTACGAGCAGTACTTC CASSTPGTGEYEQYF
NA NA TRBJ1-2 TRBV2 14 TGTGCCAGCAGCGCCGTGACAGTAAACTATGGCTACACCTTC CASSAVTVNYGYTF
TRBD1 NA TRBJ1-5 TRBV2 15 TGTGCCAGCATCTCGGACAGGGGGGGCAGTCAGCCCCAGCATTTT CASISDRGGSQPQHF
TRBD1 NA TRBJ2-2 TRBV9 15 TGTGCCAGCAGCGTTTCGGGACAGTTCGCCGGGGAGCTGTTTTTT CASSVSGQFAGELFF
TRBD1 NA TRBJ2-3 TRBV28 14 TGTGCCAGCAGTTCGCGGACAGGGTGGGATACGCAGTATTTT CASSSRTGWDTQYF
TRBD2 NA TRBJ2-7 TRBV5-4 15 TGTGCCAGCAGCTCTGGGACTAGCGGGACATACGAGCAGTACTTC CASSSGTSGTYEQYF
NA NA TRBJ2-3 TRBV6-6 14 TGTGCCAGCAGCGGGAGTGGGGGCACAGATACGCAGTATTTT CASSGSGGTDTQYF
NA NA TRBJ2-5 TRBV5-1 16 TGCGCCAGCAGCTTGGTCGTAGCGGCTTCCCAAGAGACCCAGTACTTC CASSLVVAASQETQYF
TRBD2 NA TRBJ2-5 TRBV9 16 TGTGCCAGCAGCCCAGCTAGCGGGAGGGACCAAGAGACCCAGTACTTC CASSPASGRDQETQYF
NA NA TRBJ2-7 TRBV18 15 TGTGCCAGCTCACCCTCAGGCGGGGGCGGTAACGAGCAGTACTTC CASSPSGGGGNEQYF
TRBD2 NA TRBJ2-1 TRBV7-9 15 TGTGCCAGCAGCCCGCACGGGACTAGCGGGACTGAGCAGTTCTTC CASSPHGTSGTEQFF
NA NA TRBJ1-1 TRBV20-1 13 TGCAGTGCTAGTCCCCCTCCGGACACTGAAGCTTTCTTT CSASPPPDTEAFF
TRBD2 NA TRBJ2-6 TRBV19 19 TGTGCCAGTACCCCCAGGGGTAGCGGGAGGGCCGGTGGGGCCAACGTCCTGACTTTC CASTPRGSGRAGGANVLTF
NA NA TRBJ2-3 TRBV6-5 16 TGTGCCAGCAGTTACTCGAGAGGACTCAGCACAGATACGCAGTATTTT CASSYSRGLSTDTQYF
NA NA TRBJ1-5 TRBV19 16 TGTGCCAGTAGTATCCTAACAGGAGAGAGCAATCAGCCCCAGCATTTT CASSILTGESNQPQHF
TRBD2 NA TRBJ2-3 TRBV6-5 15 TGTGCCAGCAGGCTAGCGGGGCCGGGCACAGATACGCAGTATTTT CASRLAGPGTDTQYF
NA NA TRBJ2-2 TRBV5-1 16 TGCGCCAGCAGCCCGAGGGGGGGCGCGGACACCGGGGAGCTGTTTTTT CASSPRGGADTGELFF